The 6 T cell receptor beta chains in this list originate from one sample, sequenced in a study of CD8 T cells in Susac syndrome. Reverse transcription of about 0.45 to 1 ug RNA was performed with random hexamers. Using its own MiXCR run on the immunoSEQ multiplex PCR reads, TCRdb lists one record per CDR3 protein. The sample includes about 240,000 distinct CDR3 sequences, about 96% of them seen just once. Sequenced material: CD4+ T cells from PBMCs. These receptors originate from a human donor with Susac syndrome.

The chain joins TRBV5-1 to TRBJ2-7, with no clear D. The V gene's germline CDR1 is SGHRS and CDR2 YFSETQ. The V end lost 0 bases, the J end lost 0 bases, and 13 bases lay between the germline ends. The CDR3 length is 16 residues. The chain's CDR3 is CASSLADGLISYEQYF. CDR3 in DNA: TGCGCCAGCAGCTTGGCGGACGGATTGATCTCCTACGAGCAGTACTTC.

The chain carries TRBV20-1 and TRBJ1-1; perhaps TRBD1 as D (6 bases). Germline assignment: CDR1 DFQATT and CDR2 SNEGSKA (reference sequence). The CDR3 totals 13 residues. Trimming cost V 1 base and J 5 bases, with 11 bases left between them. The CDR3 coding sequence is TGCAGTGCTAGAGGTCAGGGGCGGACTGAAGCTTTCTTT. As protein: CSARGQGRTEAFF.

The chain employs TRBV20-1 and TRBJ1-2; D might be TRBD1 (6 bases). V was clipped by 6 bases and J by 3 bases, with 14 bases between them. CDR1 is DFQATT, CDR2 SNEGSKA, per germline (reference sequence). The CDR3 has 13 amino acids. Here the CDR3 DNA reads TGCAGTGCACCGCCGGGGGCGGACTATGGCTACACCTTC. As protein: CSAPPGADYGYTF.

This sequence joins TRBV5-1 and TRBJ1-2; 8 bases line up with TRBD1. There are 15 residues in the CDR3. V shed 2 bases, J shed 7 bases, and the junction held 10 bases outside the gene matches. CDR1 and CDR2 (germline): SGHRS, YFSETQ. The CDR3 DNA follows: TGCGCCAGCAGCTTAACGCCGGGACAGGCCACTGGCTACACCTTC. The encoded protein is CASSLTPGQATGYTF.

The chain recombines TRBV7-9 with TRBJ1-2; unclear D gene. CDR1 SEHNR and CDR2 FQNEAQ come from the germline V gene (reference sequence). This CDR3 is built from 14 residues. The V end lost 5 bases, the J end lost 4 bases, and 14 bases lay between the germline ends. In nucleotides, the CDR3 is TGTGCCAGCAGCATACACCCCCTCGGCTATGGCTACACCTTC. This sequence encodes CASSIHPLGYGYTF.

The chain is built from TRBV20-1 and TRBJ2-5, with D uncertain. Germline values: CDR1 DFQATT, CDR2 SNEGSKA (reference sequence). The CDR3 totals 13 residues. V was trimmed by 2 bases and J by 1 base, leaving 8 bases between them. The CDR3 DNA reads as TGCAGTGCTAGAAATGGTGGCCAAGAGACCCAGTACTTC. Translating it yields CSARNGGQETQYF.